This T cell receptor beta chain was documented in a study of T cell responses to AZD1222 COVID-19 vaccine. Assay used: immunoSEQ multiplex PCR; TCRdb lists only in-frame clones, some missing. The table shows some 93,000 clones, with more than 75% occurring only once. The sequence was obtained from an adult who received the AZD1222 COVID-19 vaccine. Sequenced here: peripheral blood, sampled 28 days after the second AZD1222 dose.

For the CDR3, the DNA is TGTGCCACCAGTGATTTCGCCGGACTAGCGGACTCCTACAATGAGCAGTTCTTC. As protein: CATSDFAGLADSYNEQFF. The chain recombines TRBV24-1 with TRBJ2-1, with 10 bases that match TRBD2. The CDR3 has 18 amino acids. Germline loops: CDR1 KGHDR, CDR2 SFDVKD. The ends lost 1 base at V and 0 bases at J; junction bases unmatched: 5.